The clone carrying this TCR beta chain was detected only once. The antigen is undetermined. The unexposed donors gave CD4+ T cells in about 2011-2018, prior to COVID-19. Sequencing used immunoSEQ multiplex PCR; TCRdb keeps in-frame clones, though not all of them. Of roughly 68,000 clones in the sample, just over 90% were seen once. This CDR3 is 15 amino acids long. Germline CDR1 reads SGHRS; CDR2 reads YFSETQ. Trimming at V came to 0 bases and at J to 4 bases, leaving 4 bases not matched to a gene. The entry originates in a study of CD4 T cells in relation to SARS-CoV-2 and coronaviruses. Study-wide context: Shared crossreactive spike epitopes were mapped to their HLA restriction.

Study-level points and caveats: In roughly 60% of donors, memory CD4+ clonotypes crossrecognized SARS-CoV-2 and at least one common cold coronavirus spike. Memory recall responses, not primary responses primed in culture, are what the assay detects. Samples before the pandemic and after infection were not matched within any donor.

This TCR was sampled from a human donor in good health. The source material was naive CD4+ T cells from PBMCs. The subset here: naive CD4+ T cells isolated by negative enrichment. The chain employs TRBV5-1 and TRBJ1-5; 7 nucleotides agree with TRBD1. CDR3 residues: CASSLATGENQPQHF. CDR3 DNA: TGCGCCAGCAGCTTGGCTACAGGGGAGAATCAGCCCCAGCATTTT.